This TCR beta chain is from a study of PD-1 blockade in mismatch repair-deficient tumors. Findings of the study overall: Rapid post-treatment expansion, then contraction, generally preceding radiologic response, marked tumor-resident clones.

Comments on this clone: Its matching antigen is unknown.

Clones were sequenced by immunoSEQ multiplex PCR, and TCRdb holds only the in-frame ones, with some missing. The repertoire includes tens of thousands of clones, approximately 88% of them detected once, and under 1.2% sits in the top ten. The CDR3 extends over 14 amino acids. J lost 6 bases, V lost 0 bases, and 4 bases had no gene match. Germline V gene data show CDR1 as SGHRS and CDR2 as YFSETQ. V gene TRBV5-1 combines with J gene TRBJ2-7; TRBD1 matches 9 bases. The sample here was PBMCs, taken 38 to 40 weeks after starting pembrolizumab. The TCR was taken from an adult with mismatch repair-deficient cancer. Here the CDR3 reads CASSLDGQGSEQYF. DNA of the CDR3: TGCGCCAGCAGCTTGGATGGACAGGGGAGCGAGCAGTACTTC.